Sequencing of this T cell receptor beta chain was carried out in a study of blood T cell repertoires in COVID-19. The wider study: Material from acute and convalescent COVID-19 was sourced from the United States, Italy and Spain. T cells, B-cell-depleted T cells, or PBMCs provided the cDNA or gDNA that served as material.

In the authors' methods: Counts of nucleated cells, estimated from reference gene primer amplification, were obtained. Assay: immunoSEQ multiplex PCR; the TCRdb copy retains only in-frame clones and omits some. V and J calls and clone size are as listed in that table; D and trimming were resolved from the DNA. The repertoire holds under 200,000 clones, roughly 90% seen once, with approximately 0.5% in the top ten. CDR3 length equals 18 residues. Germline trimming cut 5 bases from V and 0 bases from J; bases unmatched to any gene: 8. Germline V gene lookup returns CDR1 SEHNR and CDR2 FQNEAQ (reference sequence).

V and J are TRBV7-9 and TRBJ2-6; 9 bases are shared with TRBD1. The receptor comes from a man aged 50 to 59 with acute or convalescent COVID-19. The sequencing input was peripheral blood. CDR3 loop: CASSPVAGQGSGANVLTF. The CDR3 DNA is TGTGCCAGCAGCCCCGTGGCGGGACAGGGCTCTGGGGCCAACGTCCTGACTTTC.